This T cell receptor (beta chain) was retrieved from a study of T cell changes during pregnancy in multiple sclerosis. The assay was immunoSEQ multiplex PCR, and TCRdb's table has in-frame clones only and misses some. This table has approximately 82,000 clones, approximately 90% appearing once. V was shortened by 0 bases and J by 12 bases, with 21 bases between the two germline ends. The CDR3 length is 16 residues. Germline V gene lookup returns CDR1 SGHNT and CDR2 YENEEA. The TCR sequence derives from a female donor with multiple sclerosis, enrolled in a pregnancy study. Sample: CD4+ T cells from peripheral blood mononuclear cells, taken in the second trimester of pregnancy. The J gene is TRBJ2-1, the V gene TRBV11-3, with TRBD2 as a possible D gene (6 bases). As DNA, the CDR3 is TGTGCCAGCAGCTTAGATCTCGGGGGTATTGACGTGGGGCAGTTCTTC. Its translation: CASSLDLGGIDVGQFF.